The rows below give T cell receptor beta chains drawn from one sample of a study of vaccination and CD4 T cells after COVID-19. TCRdb re-derived calls from the PCR reads in MiXCR, one entry per CDR3 protein. The repertoire holds roughly 5,400 distinct CDR3 sequences, with about 34% as singletons. Their recognized antigens are unknown. The sequenced material came from CD4+ T cells from blood, cultured in vitro. The source of these receptors is a human donor in good health. Both conserved end residues are part of each CDR3. Fields, in order: J gene, D gene, CDR3 length, clone size, V gene, CDR3 protein, CDR3 DNA. D genes are given only for firm matches. Where a row states a size, it is once, few, many or the class of an expanded clone; other rows omit it.

j_call: TRBJ1-1; d_call: NA; cdr3_length: 14; clone_size: few; v_call: TRBV4-1; cdr3_aa: CASSQDPVNTEAFF; cdr3_nt: TGCGCCAGCAGCCAAGATCCCGTGAACACTGAAGCTTTCTTT
j_call: TRBJ2-5; d_call: NA; cdr3_length: 12; clone_size: few; v_call: TRBV15; cdr3_aa: CATSRDMETQYF; cdr3_nt: TGTGCCACCAGCAGAGATATGGAGACCCAGTACTTC
j_call: TRBJ1-3; d_call: NA; cdr3_length: 14; clone_size: NA; v_call: TRBV28; cdr3_aa: CASLGPNSGNTIYF; cdr3_nt: TGTGCCAGCTTAGGACCGAACTCTGGAAACACCATATATTTT
j_call: TRBJ1-1; d_call: NA; cdr3_length: 14; clone_size: few; v_call: TRBV20-1; cdr3_aa: CSARARASKAEAFF; cdr3_nt: TGCAGTGCTAGAGCCAGGGCCAGCAAGGCTGAAGCTTTCTTT
j_call: TRBJ1-1; d_call: NA; cdr3_length: 12; clone_size: NA; v_call: TRBV20-1; cdr3_aa: CSARGGSTEAFF; cdr3_nt: TGCAGTGCTAGGGGGGGATCCACTGAAGCTTTCTTT
j_call: TRBJ1-5; d_call: TRBD1; cdr3_length: 15; clone_size: NA; v_call: TRBV7-2; cdr3_aa: CASSPTGQGDQPQHF; cdr3_nt: TGTGCCAGCAGCCCCACCGGACAGGGGGATCAGCCCCAGCATTTT
j_call: TRBJ2-5; d_call: NA; cdr3_length: 15; clone_size: NA; v_call: TRBV11-2; cdr3_aa: CASSLGSGPQETQYF; cdr3_nt: TGTGCCAGCAGCTTAGGTTCAGGGCCACAAGAGACCCAGTACTTC
j_call: TRBJ2-7; d_call: NA; cdr3_length: 14; clone_size: NA; v_call: TRBV11-2; cdr3_aa: CASTPLGQLYEQYF; cdr3_nt: TGTGCCAGCACCCCCCTGGGGCAGTTATACGAGCAGTACTTC
j_call: TRBJ1-1; d_call: NA; cdr3_length: 18; clone_size: NA; v_call: TRBV20-1; cdr3_aa: CSARDPTLKDFKNTESFF; cdr3_nt: TGCAGTGCTAGAGACCCCACTTTGAAGGACTTTAAGAACACTGAATCTTTCTTT
j_call: TRBJ2-5; d_call: NA; cdr3_length: 14; clone_size: NA; v_call: TRBV7-3; cdr3_aa: CASSLGGFQETQYF; cdr3_nt: TGTGCCAGCAGCCTCGGTGGGTTCCAAGAGACCCAGTACTTC
j_call: TRBJ1-1; d_call: TRBD1; cdr3_length: 13; clone_size: few; v_call: TRBV7-9; cdr3_aa: CASSYSDRENAFF; cdr3_nt: TGTGCCAGCAGCTACTCCGACAGGGAGAATGCTTTCTTT
j_call: TRBJ2-3; d_call: NA; cdr3_length: 13; clone_size: NA; v_call: TRBV19; cdr3_aa: CASSSGSTDTQYF; cdr3_nt: TGTGCCAGTAGTAGCGGGAGCACAGATACGCAGTATTTT
j_call: TRBJ1-1; d_call: TRBD1; cdr3_length: 11; clone_size: medium-sized; v_call: TRBV20-1; cdr3_aa: CSATGGTEAFF; cdr3_nt: TGCAGTGCTACAGGGGGCACTGAAGCTTTCTTT
j_call: TRBJ2-1; d_call: NA; cdr3_length: 11; clone_size: NA; v_call: TRBV12-3/TRBV12-4; cdr3_aa: CASSKGGEQFF; cdr3_nt: TGTGCCAGCAGCAAGGGTGGCGAGCAGTTCTTC
j_call: TRBJ1-1; d_call: NA; cdr3_length: 15; clone_size: NA; v_call: TRBV5-1; cdr3_aa: CASSLERGMNTEAFF; cdr3_nt: TGCGCCAGCAGCTTGGAAAGGGGGATGAACACTGAAGCTTTCTTT